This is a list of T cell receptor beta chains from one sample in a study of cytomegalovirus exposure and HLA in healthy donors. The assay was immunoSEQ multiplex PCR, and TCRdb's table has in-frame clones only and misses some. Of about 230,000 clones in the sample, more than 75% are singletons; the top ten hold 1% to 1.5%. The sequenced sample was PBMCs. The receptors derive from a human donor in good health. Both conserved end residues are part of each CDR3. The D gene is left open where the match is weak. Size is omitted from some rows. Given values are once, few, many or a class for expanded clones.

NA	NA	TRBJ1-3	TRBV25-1	TGTGCCAGCAGTGAACGGACAGCAGGAAACACCATATATTTT	CASSERTAGNTIYF
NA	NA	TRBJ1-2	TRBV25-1	TGTGCCAGCACTGGCCAGGGGGGCTACACCTTC	CASTGQGGYTF
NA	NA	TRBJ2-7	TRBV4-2	TGTGCCAGCAGCCAAGATATCGCGAGTTCGGCCTACGAGCAGTACTTC	CASSQDIASSAYEQYF
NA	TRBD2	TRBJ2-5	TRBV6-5	TGTGCCAGCAGGGAGACTAGCGGGAGACCCCAGTACTTC	CASRETSGRPQYF
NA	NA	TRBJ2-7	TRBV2	TGTGCCAGCAGTAGGCAGGGGTCTATAGCCTACGAGCAGTACTTC	CASSRQGSIAYEQYF
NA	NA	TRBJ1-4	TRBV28	TGTGCCAGCAGTTTTATCCAGGGAACAACTAATGAAAAACTGTTTTTT	CASSFIQGTTNEKLFF
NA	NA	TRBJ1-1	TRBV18	TGTGCCAGCTCACCACGACCAGGGTTGATCACTGAAGCTTTCTTT	CASSPRPGLITEAFF
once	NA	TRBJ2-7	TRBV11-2	TGTGCCAGCAGCTTAGTACAGAACTACGAGCAGTACTTC	CASSLVQNYEQYF
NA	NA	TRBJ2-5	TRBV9	TGTGCCAGCAGCGTAGAGGGACTCCCACCACAGTACTTC	CASSVEGLPPQYF
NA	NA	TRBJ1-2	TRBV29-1	TGCAGCGTTGAGCTTGGGCCCTATGGCTACACCTTC	CSVELGPYGYTF
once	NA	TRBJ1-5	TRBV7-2	TGTGCCAGCAGCTCCCTCAGTCATAGCAATCAGCCCCAGCATTTT	CASSSLSHSNQPQHF
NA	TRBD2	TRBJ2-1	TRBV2	TGTGCCAGCAGAGGACTAGCGGGAGTGAATGAGCAGTTCTTC	CASRGLAGVNEQFF